This TCR beta chain is drawn from a study of blood T cell repertoires in COVID-19. This clone came up once. This same CDR3 is encoded by further DNA sequences in the sample. The protocol was immunoSEQ multiplex PCR, while the TCRdb copy is restricted to in-frame clones and leaves out a portion. The sample has under 350,000 clones; 80% to 90% are singletons. V gave up 0 bases and J gave up 0 bases, with 10 bases separating them. Looked up from germline, CDR1 is SGHRS and CDR2 is YFSETQ. The CDR3 totals 15 residues. This rearrangement joins TRBV5-1 to TRBJ2-7, with unresolved D. This receptor was taken from a woman in her seventies with acute or convalescent COVID-19. The sequencing input was peripheral blood. CDR3 region: CASSLAAGSSYEQYF. CDR3 coding DNA: TGCGCCAGCAGCTTGGCGGCAGGAAGCTCCTACGAGCAGTACTTC.